The 22 T cell receptor beta chains reported below all come from one sample, sequenced in a study of T cell responses to AZD1222 COVID-19 vaccine. Sequencing used immunoSEQ multiplex PCR; TCRdb keeps in-frame clones, though not all of them. This sample has 100,000 or so clones, with around nine tenths found just once. The specimen comprised peripheral blood, sampled on day 0 of AZD1222 vaccination. The origin of the receptors is an adult in good health.

The CDR3 protein is CASSFAATTNEKLFF. The CDR3 nucleotides are TGTGCCAGCAGTTTTGCAGCTACAACTAATGAAAAACTGTTTTTT. The rearrangement links TRBV5-5 to TRBJ1-4; unclear D gene. With 5 bases removed from V and 0 bases from J, the gap between germline ends came to 11 bases. The CDR3 runs to 15 residues. Germline CDR1 reads SGHKS; CDR2 reads YYEKEE (reference sequence).

The V and J genes are TRBV7-8 and TRBJ2-6; D possibly corresponds to TRBD1 (5 bases). The ends were cut back, 2 bases at V and 0 bases at J, with 11 bases in the middle. CDR3 size: 17 residues. The germline V gene encodes CDR1 SGHVS and CDR2 FQNEAQ. The CDR3 loop is CASSLRGRVSGANVLTF. For the CDR3, the DNA is TGTGCCAGCAGCTTAAGGGGCAGAGTCTCTGGGGCCAACGTCCTGACTTTC.

This clone was seen once. The chain recombines TRBV5-1 with TRBJ1-6; D is perhaps TRBD1 (5 bases). CDR1 SGHRS and CDR2 YFSETQ come from the germline V gene. Trimming left V 4 bases short and J 15 bases short, with 17 bases between. CDR3 size: 13 residues. CDR3 protein: CASSLGVESDLHF. As DNA, the CDR3 is TGCGCCAGCAGCCTAGGGGTTGAGTCCGACCTCCACTTT. Complete variable domain (other parts from reference TRBV5-1 and TRBJ1-6): KAGVTQTPRYLIKTRGQQVTLSCSPISGHRSVSWYQQTPGQGLQFLFEYFSETQRNKGNFPGRFSGRQFSNSRSEMNVSTLELGDSALYLCASSLGVESDLHFGNGTRLTVT.

The genes are TRBV3-1 (or the pseudogene TRBV3-2) and TRBJ2-3, with 12 nucleotides matching TRBD2. Looked up from germline, CDR1 is LGHDT and CDR2 is YNNKEL (reference sequence). The CDR3 covers 16 residues. V was pared by 0 bases and J by 7 bases, with 5 bases of the junction left unmatched. This chain's CDR3 is CASSQERTSGVYTQYF. DNA for the CDR3: TGTGCCAGCAGCCAAGAAAGGACTAGCGGGGTGTATACGCAGTATTTT.

This sequence joins TRBV3-1 (or the pseudogene TRBV3-2) and TRBJ1-6; D perhaps matches TRBD1 (5 bases). Between the trimmed V and J ends, which lost 2 bases and 0 bases, there was a span of 11 bases. Per germline, CDR1 LGHDT and CDR2 YNNKEL (reference sequence). CDR3 length: 17 residues. The CDR3 region is CASSQRGASSYNSPLHF. CDR3 nucleotide sequence: TGTGCCAGCAGCCAACGAGGGGCGAGCTCCTATAATTCACCCCTCCACTTT.

The rearrangement links TRBV11-1 to TRBJ2-7, with TRBD2 matching over 7 bases. This CDR3 is built from 13 residues. Germline V gives CDR1 SGHAT, CDR2 FQDESV (reference sequence). Trimming took 5 bases from V and 9 from J; bases not matched to a gene: 10. The CDR3 DNA is TGTGCCAGCAGCGCCCTCACGGGGGGAGGGCAGTACTTC. This gives the protein CASSALTGGGQYF.

V gene TRBV7-7 combines with J gene TRBJ2-1; D may match TRBD1 or TRBD2 (6 bases each). This CDR3 is built from 16 residues. Germline V gene sequence: CDR1 SSHAT, CDR2 FNYEAQ (reference sequence). The ends were cut back, 1 base at V and 3 bases at J, with 13 bases in the middle. In DNA form, the CDR3 reads TGTGCCAGCAGCTTAGGGAGGGACAACCACTACAATGAGCAGTTCTTC. It codes for CASSLGRDNHYNEQFF.

The CDR3 spells CSVGRQGNEQFF. The CDR3 DNA reads as TGCAGCGTTGGCAGACAGGGGAATGAGCAGTTCTTC. The rearrangement uses TRBV29-1 and TRBJ2-1; 8 positions match TRBD1. The CDR3 loop spans 12 amino acids. The germline CDR1 and CDR2 sequences are SQVTM and ANQGSEA. Losses at the gene ends were 4 bases for V and 7 bases for J; bases not matched to a gene: 3.

This sequence joins TRBV27 and TRBJ1-3, with D unclear. The CDR3 is 15 amino acids. Germline values: CDR1 MNHEY, CDR2 SMNVEV (reference sequence). V was shortened by 8 bases and J by 7 bases, with 21 bases between the two germline ends. CDR3 DNA: TGTGCCAGCGCCCATGCAGGTGACCACCTCAACACCATATATTTT. This codes for CASAHAGDHLNTIYF.

The V gene is TRBV7-2, the J gene TRBJ2-7; 10 bases fit TRBD2. This CDR3 has 15 residues. V lost 5 bases, J lost 2 bases, and 6 bases stayed unmatched. Germline-derived CDR1 and CDR2 are SGHTA and FQGNSA. The CDR3 reads CASSQEAGGPYEQYF. The CDR3 coding sequence is TGTGCCAGCAGCCAAGAAGCGGGAGGGCCCTACGAGCAGTACTTC. Full variable domain (outside the CDR3, taken from reference TRBV7-2 and TRBJ2-7): GAGVSQSPSNKVTEKGKDVELRCDPISGHTALYWYRQSLGQGLEFLIYFQGNSAPDKSGLPSDRFSAERTGGSVSTLTIQRTQQEDSAVYLCASSQEAGGPYEQYFGPGTRLTVT.

J is TRBJ1-3 and V is TRBV19; no firm D call. Germline CDR1 LNHDA, CDR2 SQIVND (reference sequence). V was cut by 6 bases and J by 0 bases, with 6 bases left in between. This CDR3 spans 13 amino acids. This chain's CDR3 is CASREGSGNTIYF. DNA of the CDR3: TGTGCCAGTAGAGAGGGCTCTGGAAACACCATATATTTT.

The chain joins TRBV19 to TRBJ2-5; the match to TRBD1 covers 8 bases. The CDR3 is made up of 15 amino acids. Germline loops: CDR1 LNHDA, CDR2 SQIVND (reference sequence). The V segment lost 1 base and the J segment 2 bases; nucleotides outside the gene matches: 3. The CDR3 sequence: CASSIAGTGQETQYF. The DNA for the CDR3 is TGTGCCAGTAGTATAGCCGGGACAGGTCAAGAGACCCAGTACTTC.

This chain links TRBV3-1 (or the pseudogene TRBV3-2) with TRBJ1-5; D unresolved. V was shortened by 1 base and J by 0 bases, with 7 bases between the two germline ends. The CDR3 has 15 residues. The germline V gene has CDR1 LGHDT and CDR2 YNNKEL (reference sequence). The CDR3 is CASSQGAYSNQPQHF. The CDR3 DNA sequence: TGTGCCAGCAGCCAAGGAGCCTATAGCAATCAGCCCCAGCATTTT.

The chain uses TRBV3-1 (or the pseudogene TRBV3-2) and TRBJ2-7; 13 bases align to TRBD2. Germline CDR1 and CDR2: LGHDT and YNNKEL (reference sequence). The CDR3 loop spans 16 amino acids. Germline trimming cut 4 bases from V and 4 bases from J; bases unmatched to any gene: 7. The CDR3: CASSRTSGRNTYEQYF. CDR3 coding DNA: TGTGCCAGCAGCCGGACTAGCGGGAGAAACACTTACGAGCAGTACTTC.

The chain links TRBV4-2 to TRBJ1-5; D uncertain. The CDR3 sequence is 16 residues long. Trimming removed 1 base at V and 3 bases at J, with 13 bases between. From germline, CDR1 is LGHNA and CDR2 YNFKEQ. DNA of the CDR3: TGTGCCAGCAGCCAAGTCTTTCTTACGGCCAATCAGCCCCAGCATTTT. Protein sequence: CASSQVFLTANQPQHF.

This sequence joins TRBV4-2 and TRBJ1-1; D gene ambiguous. The CDR3 contains 12 residues. Germline V gene sequence: CDR1 LGHNA, CDR2 YNFKEQ. The V end was cut by 0 bases, the J end by 10 bases, with 9 bases between. The CDR3 nucleotides are TGTGCCAGCAGCCAAGACGGCCTAGGAGCTTTCTTT. Encoded protein: CASSQDGLGAFF.

V is TRBV19 and J is TRBJ2-1; possible D gene TRBD2, 6 bases. The CDR3 totals 13 residues. Trimming removed 7 bases from V and 8 bases from J, with 15 bases in between. CDR1 is LNHDA and CDR2 is SQIVND in the germline V gene (reference sequence). This chain's CDR3 is CASNSGEGDEQFF. CDR3 DNA: TGTGCCAGTAATTCGGGGGAAGGCGATGAGCAGTTCTTC.

V is TRBV5-4 and J is TRBJ2-1, with 9 bases fitting TRBD2. The J segment lost 8 bases and the V segment lost 4 bases, leaving 13 bases of the junction unmatched. The CDR3 contains 16 residues. Germline V gene data show CDR1 as SGHNT and CDR2 as YYREEE (reference sequence). Here the CDR3 DNA reads TGTGCCAGCAGCCTACAAATAGCGGGGGTAGGCGATGAGCAGTTCTTC. Translated: CASSLQIAGVGDEQFF.

This chain joins TRBV7-8 and TRBJ1-2; TRBD1 is a possible D gene (5 bases). CDR1 and CDR2 from the germline V gene are SGHVS and FQNEAQ. CDR3 length: 14 amino acids. Trimming removed 2 bases at V and 0 bases at J, with 7 bases between. CDR3 region: CASSLRTSNYGYTF. CDR3 bases: TGTGCCAGCAGCTTACGGACATCTAACTATGGCTACACCTTC.

This clone was detected once. This chain joins TRBV5-5 and TRBJ2-2; tentative D call: TRBD2 (5 bases). Germline assignment: CDR1 SGHKS and CDR2 YYEKEE (reference sequence). The CDR3 has 17 amino acids. The V end lost 0 bases, the J end lost 5 bases, and 17 bases lay between the germline ends. CDR3 nucleotide sequence: TGTGCCAGCAGCTTGGTATTTTGGGCCCCGGGGACCGGGGAGCTGTTTTTT. Translated, it gives CASSLVFWAPGTGELFF.

The chain uses TRBV5-6 and TRBJ2-3; 7 bases are shared with TRBD2. V was pared by 5 bases and J by 1 base, with 4 bases of the junction left unmatched. Germline CDR1 and CDR2: SGHDT and YYEEEE. This CDR3 region has 14 residues. CDR3 amino acids: CASRWGGGTDTQYF. For the CDR3, the DNA is TGTGCCAGCAGATGGGGAGGGGGCACAGATACGCAGTATTTT.

In the case of this clone: Other DNA sequences of this sample code for an identical CDR3. The V and J genes are TRBV2 and TRBJ2-5; D tentatively reads TRBD1 or TRBD2 (7 bases each). Trimming removed 4 bases at V and 5 bases at J, with 11 bases between. Germline V lookup: CDR1 SNHLY, CDR2 FYNNEI. The CDR3 is made up of 13 amino acids. CDR3 region: CASSGQGGETQYF. The CDR3 bases are TGTGCCAGCAGTGGACAGGGAGGGGAGACCCAGTACTTC.